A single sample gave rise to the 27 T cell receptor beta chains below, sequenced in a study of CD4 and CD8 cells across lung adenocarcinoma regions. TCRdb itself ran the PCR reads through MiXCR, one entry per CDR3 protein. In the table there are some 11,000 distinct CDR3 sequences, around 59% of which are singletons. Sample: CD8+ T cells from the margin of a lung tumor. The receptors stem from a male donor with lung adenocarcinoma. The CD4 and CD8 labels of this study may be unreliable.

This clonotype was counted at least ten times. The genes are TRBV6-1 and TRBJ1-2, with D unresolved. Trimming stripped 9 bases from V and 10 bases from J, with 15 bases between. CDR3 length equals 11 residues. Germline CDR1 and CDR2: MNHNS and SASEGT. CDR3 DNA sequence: TGTGCCAGTTATACCGGGAGCTACTACACCTTC. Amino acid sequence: CASYTGSYYTF.

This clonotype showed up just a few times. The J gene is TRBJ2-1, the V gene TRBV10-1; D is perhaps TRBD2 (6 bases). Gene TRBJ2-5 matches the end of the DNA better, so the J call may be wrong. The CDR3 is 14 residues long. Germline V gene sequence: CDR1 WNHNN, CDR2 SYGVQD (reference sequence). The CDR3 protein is CASSDSREQETQYF. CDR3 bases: TGCGCCAGCAGTGACTCCCGGGAGCAAGAGACCCAGTACTTC.

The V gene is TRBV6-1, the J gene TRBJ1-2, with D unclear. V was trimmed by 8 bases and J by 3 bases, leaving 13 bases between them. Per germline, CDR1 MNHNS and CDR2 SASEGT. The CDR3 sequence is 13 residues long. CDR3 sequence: CASSGNTHYGYTF. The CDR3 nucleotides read TGTGCCAGCTCGGGTAATACGCACTATGGCTACACCTTC.

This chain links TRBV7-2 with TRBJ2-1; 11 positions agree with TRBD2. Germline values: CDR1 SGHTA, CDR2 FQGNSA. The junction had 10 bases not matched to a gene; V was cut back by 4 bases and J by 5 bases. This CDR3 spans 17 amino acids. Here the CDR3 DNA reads TGTGCCAGCAGCTCTCCGATAGCGGGGGGGTACGACAATGAGCAGTTCTTC. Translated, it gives CASSSPIAGGYDNEQFF.

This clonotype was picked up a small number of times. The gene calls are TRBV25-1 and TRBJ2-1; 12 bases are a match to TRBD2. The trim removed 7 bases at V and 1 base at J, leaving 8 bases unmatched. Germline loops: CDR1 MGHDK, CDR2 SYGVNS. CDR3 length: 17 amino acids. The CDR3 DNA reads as TGTGCCAGCACACTAGCGGGAGGACACTTTTCCTACAATGAGCAGTTCTTC. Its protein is CASTLAGGHFSYNEQFF.

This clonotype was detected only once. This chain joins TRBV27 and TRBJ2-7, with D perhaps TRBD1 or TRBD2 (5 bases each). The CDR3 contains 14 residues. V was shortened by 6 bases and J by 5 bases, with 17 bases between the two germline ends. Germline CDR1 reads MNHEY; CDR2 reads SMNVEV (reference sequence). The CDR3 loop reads CASSPNGGPHEQYF. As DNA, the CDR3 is TGTGCCAGCAGCCCAAATGGGGGACCTCACGAGCAGTACTTC.

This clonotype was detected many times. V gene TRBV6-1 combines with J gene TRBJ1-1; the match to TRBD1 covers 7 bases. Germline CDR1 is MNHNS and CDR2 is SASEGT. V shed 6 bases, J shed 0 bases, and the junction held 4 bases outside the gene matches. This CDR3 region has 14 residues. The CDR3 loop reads CASRGTALNTEAFF. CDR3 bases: TGTGCCAGCAGGGGGACAGCCTTGAACACTGAAGCTTTCTTT.

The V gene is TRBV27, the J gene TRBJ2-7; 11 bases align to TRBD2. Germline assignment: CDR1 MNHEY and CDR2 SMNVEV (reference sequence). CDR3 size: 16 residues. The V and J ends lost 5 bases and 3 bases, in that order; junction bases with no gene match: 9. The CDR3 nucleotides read TGTGCCAGCAGTGTCACCGGGACTAGCGGAATCTACGAGCAGTACTTC. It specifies CASSVTGTSGIYEQYF.

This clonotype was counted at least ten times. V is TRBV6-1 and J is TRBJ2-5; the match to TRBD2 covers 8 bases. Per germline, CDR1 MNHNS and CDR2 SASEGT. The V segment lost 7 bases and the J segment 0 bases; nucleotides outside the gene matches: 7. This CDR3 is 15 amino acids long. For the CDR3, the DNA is TGTGCCAGCAACGCACTGGGACTAGACCAAGAGACCCAGTACTTC. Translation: CASNALGLDQETQYF.

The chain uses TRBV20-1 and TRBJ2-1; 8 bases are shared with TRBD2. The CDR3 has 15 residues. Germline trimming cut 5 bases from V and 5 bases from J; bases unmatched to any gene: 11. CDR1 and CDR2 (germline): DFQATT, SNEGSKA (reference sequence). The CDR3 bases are TGCAGTGCTGCCTTGAGAGCGGGAGTCCACAATGAGCAGTTCTTC. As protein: CSAALRAGVHNEQFF.

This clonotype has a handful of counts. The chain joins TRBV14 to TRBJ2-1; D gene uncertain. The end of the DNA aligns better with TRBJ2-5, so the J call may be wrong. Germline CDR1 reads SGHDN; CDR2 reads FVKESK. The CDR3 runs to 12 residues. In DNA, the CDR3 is TGTGCCAGCAGCCAAGATCGAAAGACCCAGTACTTC. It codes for CASSQDRKTQYF.

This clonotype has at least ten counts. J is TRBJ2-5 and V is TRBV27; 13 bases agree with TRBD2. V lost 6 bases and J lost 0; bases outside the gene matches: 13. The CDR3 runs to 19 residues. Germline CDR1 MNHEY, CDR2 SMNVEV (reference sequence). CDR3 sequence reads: CASSPGRTSGSGNQETQYF. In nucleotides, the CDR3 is TGTGCCAGCAGCCCGGGCAGGACTAGCGGGAGCGGGAACCAAGAGACCCAGTACTTC.

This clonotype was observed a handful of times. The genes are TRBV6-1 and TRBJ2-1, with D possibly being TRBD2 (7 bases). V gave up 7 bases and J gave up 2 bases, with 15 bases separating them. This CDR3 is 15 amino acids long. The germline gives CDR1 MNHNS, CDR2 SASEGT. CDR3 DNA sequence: TGTGCCAGCACCCTGGGCGGGGGCGCCTACAATGAGCAGTTCTTC. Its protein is CASTLGGGAYNEQFF.

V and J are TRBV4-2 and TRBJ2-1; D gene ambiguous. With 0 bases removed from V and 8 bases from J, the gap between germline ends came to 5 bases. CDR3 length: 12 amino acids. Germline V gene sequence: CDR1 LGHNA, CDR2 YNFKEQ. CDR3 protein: CASSQDFYEQFF. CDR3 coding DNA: TGTGCCAGCAGCCAAGATTTCTATGAGCAGTTCTTC.

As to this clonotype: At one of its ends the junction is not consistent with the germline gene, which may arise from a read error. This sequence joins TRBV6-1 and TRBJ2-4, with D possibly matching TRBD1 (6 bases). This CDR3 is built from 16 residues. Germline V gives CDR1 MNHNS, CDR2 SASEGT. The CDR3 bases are TGTGCCAGCAGTGAAGCCGGGCTGGGAGCCAGGGACATGCAGTACTTC. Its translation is CASSEAGLGARDMQYF.

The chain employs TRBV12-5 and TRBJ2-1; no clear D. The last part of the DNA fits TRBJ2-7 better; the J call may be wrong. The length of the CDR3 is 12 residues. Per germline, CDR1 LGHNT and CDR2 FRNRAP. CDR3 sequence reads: CASGTPFGEQYF. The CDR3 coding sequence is TGTGCTAGTGGTACCCCTTTCGGGGAGCAGTACTTC.

CDR3 loop: CASSLTGQPPETQFF. For the CDR3, the DNA is TGTGCCAGCAGTTTAACCGGACAGCCCCCGGAGACCCAGTTCTTC. This chain joins TRBV27 and TRBJ2-1; perhaps TRBD1 as D (6 bases). Deletions cut 2 bases from V and 13 bases from J, with 21 bases between. The CDR3 is 15 amino acids. Germline lookup yields CDR1 MNHEY and CDR2 SMNVEV (reference sequence).

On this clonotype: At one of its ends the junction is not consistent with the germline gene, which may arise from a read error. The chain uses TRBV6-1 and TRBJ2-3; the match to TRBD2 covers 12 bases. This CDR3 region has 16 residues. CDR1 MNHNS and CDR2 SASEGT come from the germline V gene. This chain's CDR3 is CASSETWTSGTDKQYF. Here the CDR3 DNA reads TGTGCCAGCAGTGAAACGTGGACTAGCGGGACCGATAAGCAGTATTTT.

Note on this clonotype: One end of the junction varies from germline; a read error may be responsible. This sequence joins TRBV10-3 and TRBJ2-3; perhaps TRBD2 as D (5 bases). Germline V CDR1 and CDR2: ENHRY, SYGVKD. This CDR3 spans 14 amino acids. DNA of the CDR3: TGTGCGGGGAGACGGGCGCGAGACCCAGATACGCAGTATTTC. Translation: CAGRRARDPDTQYF.

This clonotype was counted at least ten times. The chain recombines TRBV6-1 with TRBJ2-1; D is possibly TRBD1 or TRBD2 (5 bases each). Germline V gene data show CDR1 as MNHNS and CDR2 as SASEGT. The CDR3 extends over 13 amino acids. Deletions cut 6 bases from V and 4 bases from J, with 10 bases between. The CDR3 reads CASRFGAYNEQFF. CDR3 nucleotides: TGTGCCAGCAGGTTCGGGGCGTACAATGAGCAGTTCTTC.

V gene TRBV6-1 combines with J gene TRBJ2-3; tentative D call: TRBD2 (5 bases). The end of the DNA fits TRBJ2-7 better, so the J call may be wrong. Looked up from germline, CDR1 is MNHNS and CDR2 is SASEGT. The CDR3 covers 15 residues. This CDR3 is CASGKGGRAEDTQYF. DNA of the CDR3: TGTGCCAGCGGCAAAGGCGGACGAGCGGAAGATACGCAGTACTTC.

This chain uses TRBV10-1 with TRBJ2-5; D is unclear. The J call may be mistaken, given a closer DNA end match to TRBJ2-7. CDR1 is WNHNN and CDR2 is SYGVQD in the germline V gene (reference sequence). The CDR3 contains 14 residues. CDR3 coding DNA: TGCGCCAGCAGTGGGGTCGAGCCACCCTACGAGCAGTACTTC. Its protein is CASSGVEPPYEQYF.

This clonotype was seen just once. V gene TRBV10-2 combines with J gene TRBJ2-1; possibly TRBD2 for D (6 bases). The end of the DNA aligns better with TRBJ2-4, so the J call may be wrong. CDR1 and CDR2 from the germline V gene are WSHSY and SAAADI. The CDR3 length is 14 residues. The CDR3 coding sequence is TGCGCCAGCAGGGATTCGGGAGCCAGGAATACTCAGTACTTC. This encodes CASRDSGARNTQYF.

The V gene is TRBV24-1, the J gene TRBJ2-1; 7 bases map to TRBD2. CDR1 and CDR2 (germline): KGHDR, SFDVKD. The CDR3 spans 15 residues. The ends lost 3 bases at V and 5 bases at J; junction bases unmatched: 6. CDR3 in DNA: TGTGCCACCAGTGATGGGGACTACCAAAACAATGAGCAGTTCTTC. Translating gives CATSDGDYQNNEQFF.

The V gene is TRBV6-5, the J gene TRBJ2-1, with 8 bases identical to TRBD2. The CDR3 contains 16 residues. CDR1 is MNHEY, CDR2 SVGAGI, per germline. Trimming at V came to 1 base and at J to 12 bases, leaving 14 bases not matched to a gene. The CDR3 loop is CASSYWGLAGSDTQFF. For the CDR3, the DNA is TGTGCCAGCAGTTACTGGGGGCTAGCGGGCTCGGATACGCAGTTCTTC.

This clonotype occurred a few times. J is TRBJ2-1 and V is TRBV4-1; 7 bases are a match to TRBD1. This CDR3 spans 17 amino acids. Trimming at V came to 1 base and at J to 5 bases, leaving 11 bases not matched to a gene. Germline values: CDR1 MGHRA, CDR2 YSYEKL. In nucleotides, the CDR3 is TGCGCCAGCAGCCAAGGACAGGGTAGGGGCGCACACAATGAGCAGTTCTTC. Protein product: CASSQGQGRGAHNEQFF.

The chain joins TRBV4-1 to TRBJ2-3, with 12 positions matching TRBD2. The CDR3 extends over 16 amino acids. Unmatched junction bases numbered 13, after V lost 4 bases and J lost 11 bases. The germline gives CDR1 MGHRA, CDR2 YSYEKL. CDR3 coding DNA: TGCGCCAGCAGCCTCGGGACCAGACTAGCGGGGGATGGGCAGTATTTT. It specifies CASSLGTRLAGDGQYF.